The T cell receptor (beta chain) described here comes from a study of PD-L1 blockade in urothelial cancer. The germline V gene has CDR1 SGDLS and CDR2 YYNGEE. V lost 2 bases, J lost 1 base, and 7 bases stayed unmatched. The CDR3 consists of 16 residues. Method: immunoSEQ multiplex PCR; TCRdb's copy keeps in-frame clones and lacks some. The table lists some 30,000 clones, roughly 86% of them singletons. This sample comprised PBMCs, obtained around atezolizumab (anti-PD-L1) treatment. J is TRBJ2-3 and V is TRBV9; TRBD2 matches at 7 bases. The TCR was taken from a man over 45 with urothelial cancer. The CDR3 reads CASSVNMAGGTDTQYF. DNA of the CDR3: TGTGCCAGCAGCGTTAATATGGCGGGAGGCACAGATACGCAGTATTTT.